This TCR beta chain was captured by sequencing in a study of T cells expressing NK-cell markers. Study context: The study drew TCR beta repertoires from sorted CD3+CD56+NKG2C+, CD3+CD56+NKG2C- and CD3+CD56-NKG2C+ T cells.

Using the 5' RACE reads, TCRdb records one entry per CDR3 protein without DNA. The sample totals some 340,000 distinct CDR3 sequences. The sample was blood T cells: a sorted CD56 or NKG2C T cell subset, CD4+ or CD8+ T cells, or bulk PBMC T cells (not recorded which). This clonotype was sampled from a man aged 18-69 years in good health.

CDR3 residues: CASSLRNYEQFF. The chain recombines TRBV3-1 with TRBJ2-1. The CDR3 totals 12 residues. The germline CDR1 and CDR2 sequences are LGHDT and YNNKEL (reference sequence).